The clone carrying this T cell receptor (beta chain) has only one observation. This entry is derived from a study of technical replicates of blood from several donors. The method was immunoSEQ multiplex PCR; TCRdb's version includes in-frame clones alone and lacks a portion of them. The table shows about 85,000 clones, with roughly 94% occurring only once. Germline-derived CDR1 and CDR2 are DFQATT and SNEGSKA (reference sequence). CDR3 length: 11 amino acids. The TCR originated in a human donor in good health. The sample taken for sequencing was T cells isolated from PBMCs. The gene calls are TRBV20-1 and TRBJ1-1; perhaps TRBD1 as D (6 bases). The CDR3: CSTPTGTEAFF. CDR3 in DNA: TGCAGCACCCCAACAGGGACTGAAGCTTTCTTT.